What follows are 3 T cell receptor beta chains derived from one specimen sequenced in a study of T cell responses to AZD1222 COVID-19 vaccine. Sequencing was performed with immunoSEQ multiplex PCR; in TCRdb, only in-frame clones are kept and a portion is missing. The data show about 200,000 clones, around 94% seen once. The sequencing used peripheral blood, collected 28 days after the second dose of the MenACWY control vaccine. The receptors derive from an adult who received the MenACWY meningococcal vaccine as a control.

CDR3 in amino acids: CASSLGGGGATYNEQFF. The CDR3 DNA reads as TGTGCCAGCAGCTTAGGCGGAGGGGGGGCAACCTACAATGAGCAGTTCTTC. The chain uses TRBV11-3 and TRBJ2-1; tentative D call: TRBD2 (7 bases). The CDR3 runs 17 residues. Trimming pared 1 base from V and 2 bases from J, leaving 15 bases between. Germline V gives CDR1 SGHNT, CDR2 YENEEA. Full variable domain (rest looked up from reference TRBV11-3 and TRBJ2-1): EAGVVQSPRYKIIEKKQPVAFWCNPISGHNTLYWYLQNLGQGPELLIRYENEEAVDDSQLPKDRFSAERLKGVDSTLKIQPAELGDSAVYLCASSLGGGGATYNEQFFGPGTRLTVL.

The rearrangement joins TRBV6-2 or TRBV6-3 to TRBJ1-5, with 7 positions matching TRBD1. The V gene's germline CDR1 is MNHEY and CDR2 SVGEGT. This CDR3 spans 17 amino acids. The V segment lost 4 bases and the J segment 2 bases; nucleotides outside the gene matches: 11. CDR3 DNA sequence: TGTGCCAGCAGTTCCCCCCATAGGGGGCCGGGCAATCAGCCCCAGCATTTT. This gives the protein CASSSPHRGPGNQPQHF.

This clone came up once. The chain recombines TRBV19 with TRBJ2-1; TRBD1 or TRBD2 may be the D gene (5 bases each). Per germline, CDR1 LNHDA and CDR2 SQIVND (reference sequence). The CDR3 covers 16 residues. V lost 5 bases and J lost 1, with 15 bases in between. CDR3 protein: CASSEGTGRSYNEQFF. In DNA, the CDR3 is TGTGCCAGTAGTGAGGGGACGGGAAGGTCCTACAATGAGCAGTTCTTC.